These 8 T cell receptor beta chains came from one sample sequenced in a study of shared clonotypes between healthy human individuals. CD8 cells regarded as naive lacked CD45RO, were positively chosen for CCR7, and omitted terminally differentiated effector memory CD45RA+ cells. Assay used: immunoSEQ multiplex PCR; TCRdb lists only in-frame clones, some missing. Of about 2.1 million clones listed, 90% to 95% were seen once; the top ten hold more than 1.5%. The sample taken for sequencing was naive CD8+ T cells from PBMCs. All receptors derive from a man aged 18 to 30 in good health. Some clones in this sample may be carry-over from other donors' samples.

About this clone itself: This CDR3 is also generated by other DNA sequences in the sample. The chain combines TRBV28 with TRBJ1-1; no clear D gene. Per the germline V gene, CDR1 is MDHEN and CDR2 is SYDVKM. Trimming pared 6 bases from V and 4 bases from J, leaving 6 bases between. This CDR3 spans 11 amino acids. DNA of the CDR3: TGTGCCAGCAGCCTGGGCACTGAAGCTTTCTTT. It codes for CASSLGTEAFF.

The V and J genes are TRBV14 and TRBJ1-4; a possible D gene is TRBD1 (6 bases). The germline gives CDR1 SGHDN, CDR2 FVKESK. The germline V and J ends were trimmed by 3 bases and 0 bases, with 35 bases remaining between them. The CDR3 consists of 24 residues. Here the CDR3 DNA reads TGTGCCAGCAGCCACTGGGGCAGGGGCTGGACTAAATACCATGGACTTGCAACTAATGAAAAACTGTTTTTT. Protein product: CASSHWGRGWTKYHGLATNEKLFF.

The CDR3: CASSLLQGALQPQHF. The CDR3 DNA reads as TGTGCCAGCAGTTTATTACAGGGGGCGCTTCAGCCCCAGCATTTT. This chain uses TRBV28 with TRBJ1-5; TRBD1 matches 9 bases. Unmatched junction bases numbered 4, after V lost 1 base and J lost 6 bases. The germline gives CDR1 MDHEN, CDR2 SYDVKM. This CDR3 has 15 residues.

The V call is TRBV27, the J call TRBJ2-7; TRBD2 matches 9 bases. The CDR3 runs 15 residues. Trimming removed 5 bases from V and 2 bases from J; junction bases left unmatched: 7. Germline V gene data show CDR1 as MNHEY and CDR2 as SMNVEV (reference sequence). CDR3 sequence (DNA): TGTGCCAGCAGTCCTTCTGGCGGGAGGGCCTACGAGCAGTACTTC. Protein: CASSPSGGRAYEQYF.

This chain connects TRBV7-9 to TRBJ2-1, with 11 nucleotides matching TRBD1. V was clipped by 4 bases and J by 4 bases; unmatched bases: 6. This CDR3 has 16 amino acids. Per the germline V gene, CDR1 is SEHNR and CDR2 is FQNEAQ (reference sequence). The CDR3 nucleotides are TGTGCCAGCAGCTCTCCGGACAGGGGGCCTTACAATGAGCAGTTCTTC. This sequence encodes CASSSPDRGPYNEQFF.

The chain employs TRBV10-2 and TRBJ2-2, with 9 bases that match TRBD2. The germline V gene encodes CDR1 WSHSY and CDR2 SAAADI. Losses at the gene ends were 8 bases for V and 7 bases for J; bases not matched to a gene: 14. The length of the CDR3 is 16 residues. CDR3 nucleotide sequence: TGCGCCAGCTCCCCCGAGCTAGCGGGATTTGTCGGGGAGCTGTTTTTT. Translated, it gives CASSPELAGFVGELFF.

The chain recombines TRBV27 with TRBJ2-1; 9 positions agree with TRBD2. After removal of 5 bases from V and 9 bases from J, the junction contained 14 bases not matched to a gene. Germline V gives CDR1 MNHEY, CDR2 SMNVEV (reference sequence). The CDR3 loop spans 16 amino acids. CDR3 nucleotide sequence: TGTGCCAGCAGTCTACTTTGGGTAGCGGGAGTTGCTGAGCAGTTCTTC. This translates into CASSLLWVAGVAEQFF.

The chain carries TRBV13 and TRBJ2-7, with TRBD1 identical over 7 bases. Germline CDR1 is PRHDT and CDR2 is FYEKMQ (reference sequence). V lost 4 bases and J lost 4; bases outside the gene matches: 13. The CDR3 is made up of 16 amino acids. CDR3 bases: TGTGCCAGCAGCTCGCTCGGGACAGAAGTTAGTTACGAGCAGTACTTC. Its translation is CASSSLGTEVSYEQYF.